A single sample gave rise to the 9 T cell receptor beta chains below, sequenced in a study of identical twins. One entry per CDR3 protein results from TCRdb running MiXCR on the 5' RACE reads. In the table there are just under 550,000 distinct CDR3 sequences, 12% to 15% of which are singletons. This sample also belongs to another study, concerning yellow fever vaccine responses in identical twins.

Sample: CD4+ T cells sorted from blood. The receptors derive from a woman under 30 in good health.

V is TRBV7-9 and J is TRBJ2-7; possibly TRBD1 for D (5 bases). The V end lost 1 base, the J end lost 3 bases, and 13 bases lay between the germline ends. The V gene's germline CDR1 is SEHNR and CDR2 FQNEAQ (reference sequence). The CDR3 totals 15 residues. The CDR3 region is CASSLVGVGNYEQYF. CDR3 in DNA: TGTGCCAGCAGCTTAGTAGGGGTAGGCAACTACGAGCAGTACTTC.

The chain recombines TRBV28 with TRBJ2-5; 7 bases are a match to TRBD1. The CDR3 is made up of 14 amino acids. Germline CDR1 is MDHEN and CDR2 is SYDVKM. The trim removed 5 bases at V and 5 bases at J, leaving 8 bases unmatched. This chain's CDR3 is CASSPYRGVETQYF. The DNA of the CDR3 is TGTGCCAGCAGTCCCTACAGGGGAGTGGAGACCCAGTACTTC.

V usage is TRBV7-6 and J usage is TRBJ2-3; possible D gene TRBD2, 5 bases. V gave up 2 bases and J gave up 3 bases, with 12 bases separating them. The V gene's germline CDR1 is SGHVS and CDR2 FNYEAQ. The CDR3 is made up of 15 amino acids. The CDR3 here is CASSLSAEMTDTQYF. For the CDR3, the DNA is TGTGCCAGCAGCTTATCAGCGGAGATGACAGATACGCAGTATTTT.

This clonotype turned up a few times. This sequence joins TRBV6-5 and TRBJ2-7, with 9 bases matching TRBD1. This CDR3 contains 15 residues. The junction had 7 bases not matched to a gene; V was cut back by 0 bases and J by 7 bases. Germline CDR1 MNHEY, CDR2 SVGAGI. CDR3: CASSYSDRGRGEQYV. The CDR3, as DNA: TGTGCCAGCAGTTACTCGGACAGGGGCCGGGGTGAGCAGTACGTC.

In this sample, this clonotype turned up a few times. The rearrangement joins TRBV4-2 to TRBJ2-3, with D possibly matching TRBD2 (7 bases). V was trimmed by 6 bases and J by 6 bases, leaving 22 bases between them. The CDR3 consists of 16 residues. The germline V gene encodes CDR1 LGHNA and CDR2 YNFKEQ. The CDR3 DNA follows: TGTGCCAGCAGTGAGGGGGTGGGCGGGAGTTCGGATACGCAGTATTTT. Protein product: CASSEGVGGSSDTQYF.

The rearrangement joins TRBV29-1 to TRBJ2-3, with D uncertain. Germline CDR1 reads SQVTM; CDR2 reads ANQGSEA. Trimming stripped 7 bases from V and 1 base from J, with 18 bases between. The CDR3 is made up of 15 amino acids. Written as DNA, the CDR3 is TGCAGCGCTACCCTCGACATCTTTCGCACAGATACGCAGTATTTT. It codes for CSATLDIFRTDTQYF.

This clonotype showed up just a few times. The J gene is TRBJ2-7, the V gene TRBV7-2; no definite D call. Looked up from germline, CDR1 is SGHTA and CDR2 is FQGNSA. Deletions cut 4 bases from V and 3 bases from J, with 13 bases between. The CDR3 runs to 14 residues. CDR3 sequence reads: CASSSAGPHYEQYF. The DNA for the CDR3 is TGTGCCAGCAGCTCTGCCGGGCCCCACTACGAGCAGTACTTC.

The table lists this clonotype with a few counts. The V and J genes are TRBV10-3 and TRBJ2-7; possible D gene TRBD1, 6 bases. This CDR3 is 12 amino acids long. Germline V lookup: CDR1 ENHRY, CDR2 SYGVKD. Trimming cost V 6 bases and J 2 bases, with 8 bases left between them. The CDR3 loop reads CAISRGAYEQYF. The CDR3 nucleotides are TGTGCCATCAGCAGGGGTGCCTACGAGCAGTACTTC.

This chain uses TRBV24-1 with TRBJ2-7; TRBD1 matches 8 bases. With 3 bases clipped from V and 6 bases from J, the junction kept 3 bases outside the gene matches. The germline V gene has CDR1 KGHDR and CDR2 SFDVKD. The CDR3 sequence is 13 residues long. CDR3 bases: TGTGCCACCAGTGATCCAGACAGGGGCGAGCAGTACTTC. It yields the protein CATSDPDRGEQYF.